This entry is about one T cell receptor (beta chain). Its antigen is currently unknown. Compared with germline, one end of the junction differs, possibly owing to a read error. This entry comes from a study of tumor-infiltrating lymphocytes in primary liver carcinoma. Study outcomes and limitations: Tumor region pairs shared more overlap than did tumor-adjacent and tumor-blood pairs. Tumors reached a significantly greater top-250-clone fraction than blood did (p = 0.039).

The template, around 540 ng total RNA, yielded TCR beta cDNA made with a constant-region primer. Researchers made the TCR beta libraries by running three nested multiplex PCR rounds with slightly modified ARM-PCR. Researchers ran the first two PCR rounds for 9 to 10 cycles each with TRBV1-TRBV30 forward primers and a C-beta reverse primer. TCRdb re-derived calls from the multiplex PCR reads in MiXCR, one entry per CDR3 protein. The data contain about 92,000 distinct CDR3 sequences, less than 70% of them singletons. Between roughly 17 and 33 mg of unsorted bulk tissue served as the source from which RNA and DNA were co-extracted. Chronic HBV infection, which was untreated, was present in the patients. Germline values: CDR1 SEHNR, CDR2 FQNEAQ (reference sequence). The CDR3 sequence is 12 residues long.

This clonotype was sampled from a man aged 35 to 55 with primary liver carcinoma and hepatitis B virus infection. V is TRBV7-9 and J is TRBJ2-2, with 7 bases aligning to TRBD2. The sample taken for sequencing was tumor-adjacent normal liver tissue. The CDR3, as DNA: TGTGCCAGCAACTTTAACAGCGGGGAGATGTTTTTT. Protein sequence: CASNFNSGEMFF.